This T cell receptor beta chain comes out of a study of blood T cell repertoires in COVID-19. Overall study: The United States, Italy and Spain were the sources of the acute and convalescent COVID-19 samples. T cells, B-cell-depleted T cells, or PBMCs supplied cDNA or gDNA.

Patients at the Seattle site were enrolled during active infection and followed longitudinally. Original processing methods: Amplifying reference gene primers gave estimates of nucleated cell counts. The table came from immunoSEQ multiplex PCR; TCRdb's copy has only in-frame clones and leaves some out. D and trimming were read from the DNA, whereas the V and J calls and clone size are those reported in that table. The data contain about 87,000 clones, 70% to 85% of them seen just once; the ten biggest clones take up approximately 3%. Germline assignment: CDR1 SGHRS and CDR2 YFSETQ. V shed 4 bases and J shed 5 bases, with 8 bases lying between them. This CDR3 region has 12 residues. This clone was seen a few times.

This sequence joins TRBV5-1 and TRBJ2-3; D unclear. The TCR was taken from a woman of 80 years or more with COVID-19, enrolled during active disease. Input material: peripheral blood. DNA of the CDR3: TGCGCCAGCAGCAGCTCAGGAGATACGCAGTATTTT. It codes for CASSSSGDTQYF.